The 2 T cell receptor beta chains given below trace back to one sample, sequenced in a study of cytomegalovirus exposure and HLA in healthy donors. The PCR employed 60 Vbeta primers together with 13 Jbeta primers. Only in-frame clones appear in the TCRdb table, and some are missing; sequencing was by immunoSEQ multiplex PCR. The sample has about 150,000 clones, 65% to 85% seen once. Sequenced material: PBMCs. The receptors were sampled from a man aged 25 to 40 in good health and CMV-seronegative.

The CDR3 sequence is CASSPGQGDGYTF. In DNA form, the CDR3 reads TGTGCCAGCAGTCCTGGACAGGGGGATGGCTACACCTTC. The chain employs TRBV6-4 and TRBJ1-2, with TRBD1 matching 10 bases. V lost 5 bases, J lost 6 bases, and 3 bases stayed unmatched. This CDR3 comprises 13 residues. Germline CDR1 MRHNA, CDR2 SNTAGT.

The CDR3 sequence is CASSSGLAGVQETQYF. CDR3 sequence (DNA): TGCGCCAGCAGCTCGGGACTAGCGGGGGTTCAAGAGACCCAGTACTTC. The rearrangement uses TRBV5-1 and TRBJ2-5, with 14 bases lining up with TRBD2. Germline CDR1 SGHRS, CDR2 YFSETQ. J lost 2 bases, V lost 3 bases, and 3 bases had no gene match. The CDR3 consists of 16 residues. The whole variable domain, filled in from reference TRBV5-1 and TRBJ2-5, reads KAGVTQTPRYLIKTRGQQVTLSCSPISGHRSVSWYQQTPGQGLQFLFEYFSETQRNKGNFPGRFSGRQFSNSRSEMNVSTLELGDSALYLCASSSGLAGVQETQYFGPGTRLLVL.